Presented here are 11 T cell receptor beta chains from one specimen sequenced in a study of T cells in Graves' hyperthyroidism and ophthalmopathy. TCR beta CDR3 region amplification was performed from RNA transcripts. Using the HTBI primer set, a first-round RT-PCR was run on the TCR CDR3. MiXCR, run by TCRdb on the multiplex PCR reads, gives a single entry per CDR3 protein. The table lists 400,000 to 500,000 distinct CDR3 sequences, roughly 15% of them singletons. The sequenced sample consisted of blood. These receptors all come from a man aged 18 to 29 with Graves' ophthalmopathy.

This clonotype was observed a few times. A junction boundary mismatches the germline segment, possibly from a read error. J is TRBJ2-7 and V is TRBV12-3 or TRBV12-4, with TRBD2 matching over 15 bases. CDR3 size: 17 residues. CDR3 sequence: CASSPGLAGGWTYEQHF. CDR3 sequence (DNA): TGTGCCAGCAGTCCGGGACTAGCGGGGGGCTGGACCTACGAGCAGCACTTC.

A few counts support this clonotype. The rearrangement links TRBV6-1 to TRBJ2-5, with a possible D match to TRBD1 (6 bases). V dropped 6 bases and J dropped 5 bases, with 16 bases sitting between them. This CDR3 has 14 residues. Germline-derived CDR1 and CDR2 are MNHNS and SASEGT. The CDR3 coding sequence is TGTGCCAGCAGCCCGTTCAGGGGCCCTGAGACCCAGTACTTC. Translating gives CASSPFRGPETQYF.

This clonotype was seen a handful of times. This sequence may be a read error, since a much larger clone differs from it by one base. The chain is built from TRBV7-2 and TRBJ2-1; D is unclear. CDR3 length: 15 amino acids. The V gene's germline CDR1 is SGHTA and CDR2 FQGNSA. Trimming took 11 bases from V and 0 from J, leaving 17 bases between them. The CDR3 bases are TGTGCCGGCCAAGACCCGACGAGCTCCTACAATGAGCAGTTCTTC. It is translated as CAGQDPTSSYNEQFF.

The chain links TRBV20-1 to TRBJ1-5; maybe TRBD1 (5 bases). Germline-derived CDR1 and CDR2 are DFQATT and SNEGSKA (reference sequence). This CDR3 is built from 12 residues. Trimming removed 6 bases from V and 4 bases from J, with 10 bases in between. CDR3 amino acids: CSAKTENQPQHF. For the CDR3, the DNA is TGCAGTGCGAAGACAGAAAATCAGCCCCAGCATTTT.

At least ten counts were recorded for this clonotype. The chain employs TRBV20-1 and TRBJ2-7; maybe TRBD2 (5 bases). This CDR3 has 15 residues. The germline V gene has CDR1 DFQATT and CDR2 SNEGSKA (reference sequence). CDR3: CSLSHGERDGYEQYF. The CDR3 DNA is TGCAGCCTGTCCCATGGGGAGAGGGATGGCTACGAGCAGTACTTC.

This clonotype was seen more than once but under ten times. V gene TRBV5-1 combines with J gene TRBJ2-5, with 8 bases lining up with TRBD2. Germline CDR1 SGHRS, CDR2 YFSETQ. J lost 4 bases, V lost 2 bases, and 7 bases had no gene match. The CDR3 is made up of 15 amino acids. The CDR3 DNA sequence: TGCGCCAGCAGCTTAGGACTAGCAACAGGAGAGACCCAGTACTTC. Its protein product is CASSLGLATGETQYF.

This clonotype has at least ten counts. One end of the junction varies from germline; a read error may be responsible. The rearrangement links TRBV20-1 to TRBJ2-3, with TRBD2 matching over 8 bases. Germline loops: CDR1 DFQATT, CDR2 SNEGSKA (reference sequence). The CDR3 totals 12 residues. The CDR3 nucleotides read TGCAGGGCTAGCGGGTTCGGGGATACGCAGTATTTT. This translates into CRASGFGDTQYF.

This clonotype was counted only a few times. CDR3 residues: CASSQGRSGVVSYNEQFF. CDR3 coding DNA: TGCGCCAGCAGCCAAGGTCGTAGCGGGGTTGTCTCCTACAATGAGCAGTTCTTC. The rearrangement joins TRBV4-1 to TRBJ2-1, with TRBD2 identical over 8 bases. Trimming at V came to 1 base and at J to 0 bases, leaving 8 bases not matched to a gene. Germline-derived CDR1 and CDR2 are MGHRA and YSYEKL. The CDR3 runs to 18 residues.

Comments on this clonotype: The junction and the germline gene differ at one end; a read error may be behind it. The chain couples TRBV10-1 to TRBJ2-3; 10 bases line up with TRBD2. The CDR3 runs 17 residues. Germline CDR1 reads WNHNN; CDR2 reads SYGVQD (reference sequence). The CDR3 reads CASGEGTSGASTDTQYF. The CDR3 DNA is TGCGCCAGCGGTGAGGGAACTAGCGGGGCTAGCACAGATACGCAGTATTTT.

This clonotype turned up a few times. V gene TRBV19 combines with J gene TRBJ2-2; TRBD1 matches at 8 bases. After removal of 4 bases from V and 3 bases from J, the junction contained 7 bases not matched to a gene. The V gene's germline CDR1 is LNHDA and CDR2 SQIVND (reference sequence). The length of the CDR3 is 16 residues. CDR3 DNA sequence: TGTGCCAGTAGTACTTTCGCAGGGGGCGACACCGGGGAGCTGTTTTTT. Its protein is CASSTFAGGDTGELFF.

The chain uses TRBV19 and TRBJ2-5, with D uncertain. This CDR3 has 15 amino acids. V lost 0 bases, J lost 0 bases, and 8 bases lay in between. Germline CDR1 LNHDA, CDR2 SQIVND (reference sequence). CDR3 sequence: CASSIDHAYQETQYF. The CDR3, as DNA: TGTGCCAGTAGTATAGACCACGCGTACCAAGAGACCCAGTACTTC. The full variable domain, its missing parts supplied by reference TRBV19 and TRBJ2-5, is DGGITQSPKYLFRKEGQNVTLSCEQNLNHDAMYWYRQDPGQGLRLIYYSQIVNDFQKGDIAEGYSVSREKKESFPLTVTSAQKNPTAFYLCASSIDHAYQETQYFGPGTRLLVL.